This is a list of T cell receptor beta chains from one sample in a study of blood T cell repertoires in COVID-19. Profiling relied on immunoSEQ multiplex PCR, and the TCRdb table lists in-frame clones only, not all of them. The repertoire holds approximately 88,000 clones, with 65% to 85% as singletons. The sample taken for sequencing was peripheral blood. These receptors came from a man in his sixties or seventies with COVID-19, enrolled during active disease. The CDR3 runs from the conserved cysteine through the conserved F or W. A D gene is named only where the DNA matches it firmly. Only part of the rows carry a size: once, few, many, or a class if the clone is expanded.

few,TRBJ1-1,TRBV6-2/TRBV6-3,TRBD1,CASSFRQGSMRAFF,TGTGCCAGCAGTTTCAGACAGGGAAGTATGCGGGCTTTCTTT
few,TRBJ2-1,TRBV30,TRBD2,CAWSVHAGGPNEQFF,TGTGCCTGGAGTGTACATGCGGGAGGGCCCAATGAGCAGTTCTTC
NA,TRBJ2-5,TRBV15,TRBD2,CATSRSRLAGVQETQYF,TGTGCCACCAGCAGATCCAGACTAGCGGGAGTCCAAGAGACCCAGTACTTC
NA,TRBJ2-7,TRBV6-1,NA,CASSEGFGAGSYEQYF,TGTGCCAGCAGTGAAGGTTTTGGAGCGGGCTCCTACGAGCAGTACTTC
NA,TRBJ1-3,TRBV7-9,NA,CASSIQSSPGNTIYF,TGTGCCAGCAGCATACAGTCTTCGCCTGGAAACACCATATATTTT
NA,TRBJ2-3,TRBV7-2,TRBD2,CASSLASGGVDTQYF,TGTGCCAGCAGCTTAGCTAGCGGGGGGGTAGATACGCAGTATTTT
NA,TRBJ1-1,TRBV4-2,NA,CASSQDPGETEAFF,TGTGCCAGCAGCCAAGACCCGGGAGAGACTGAAGCTTTCTTT
NA,TRBJ2-7,TRBV28,TRBD2,CASSLVAGGRREQYF,TGTGCCAGCAGCTTGGTGGCGGGAGGGCGTAGGGAGCAGTACTTC
NA,TRBJ2-5,TRBV25-1,NA,CASSVGGAQETQYF,TGTGCCAGCAGTGTTGGCGGGGCGCAAGAGACCCAGTACTTC
NA,TRBJ1-1,TRBV30,NA,CAWSPGVMNTEAFF,TGTGCCTGGAGTCCCGGGGTTATGAACACTGAAGCTTTCTTT
NA,TRBJ2-7,TRBV18,NA,CASSPRDSSSYEQYF,TGTGCCAGCTCACCACGCGACAGTAGCTCCTACGAGCAGTACTTC
NA,TRBJ2-5,TRBV24-1,NA,CATSDFKASGWGEETQYF,TGTGCCACCAGTGATTTTAAAGCTTCAGGGTGGGGTGAAGAGACCCAGTACTTC
NA,TRBJ1-2,TRBV19,NA,CASSIYGQQNYGYTF,TGTGCCAGTAGTATATATGGACAGCAAAACTATGGCTACACCTTC
medium-sized,TRBJ1-6,TRBV30,TRBD1,CAWSPGQPNSPLHF,TGTGCCTGGAGTCCGGGACAGCCTAATTCACCCCTCCACTTT
NA,TRBJ2-3,TRBV21-1,NA,CASSSRDRRHNKTDDTQYF,TGTGCCAGCAGCTCTCGGGACAGGAGACACAATAAAACAGACGATACGCAGTATTTT